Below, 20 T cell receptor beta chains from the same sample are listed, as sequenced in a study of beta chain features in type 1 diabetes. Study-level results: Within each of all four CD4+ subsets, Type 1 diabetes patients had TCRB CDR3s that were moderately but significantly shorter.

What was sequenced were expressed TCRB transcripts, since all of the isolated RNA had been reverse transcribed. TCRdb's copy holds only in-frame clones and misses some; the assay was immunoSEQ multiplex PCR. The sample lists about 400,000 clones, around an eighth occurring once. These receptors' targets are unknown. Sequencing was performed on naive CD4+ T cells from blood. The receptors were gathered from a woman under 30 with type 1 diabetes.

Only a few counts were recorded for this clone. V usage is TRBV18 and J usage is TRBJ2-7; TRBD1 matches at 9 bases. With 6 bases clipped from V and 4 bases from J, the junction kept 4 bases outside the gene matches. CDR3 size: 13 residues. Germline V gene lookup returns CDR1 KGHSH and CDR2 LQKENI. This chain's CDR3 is CASSRDRVYEQYF. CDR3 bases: TGTGCCAGCTCGCGGGACAGGGTTTACGAGCAGTACTTC.

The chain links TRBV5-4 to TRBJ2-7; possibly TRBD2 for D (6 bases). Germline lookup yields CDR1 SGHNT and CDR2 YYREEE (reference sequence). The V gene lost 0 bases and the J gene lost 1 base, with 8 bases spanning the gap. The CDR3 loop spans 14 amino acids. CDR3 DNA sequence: TGTGCCAGCAGCTTGGCGGGAGAGTCCTACGAGCAGTACTTC. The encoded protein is CASSLAGESYEQYF.

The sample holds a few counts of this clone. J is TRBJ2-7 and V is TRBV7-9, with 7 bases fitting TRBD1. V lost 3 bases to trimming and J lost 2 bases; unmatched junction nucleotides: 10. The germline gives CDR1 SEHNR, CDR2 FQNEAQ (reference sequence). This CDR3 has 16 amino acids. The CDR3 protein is CASSLGQKGQAYEQYF. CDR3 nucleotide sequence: TGTGCCAGCAGCTTGGGGCAAAAAGGACAGGCCTACGAGCAGTACTTC.

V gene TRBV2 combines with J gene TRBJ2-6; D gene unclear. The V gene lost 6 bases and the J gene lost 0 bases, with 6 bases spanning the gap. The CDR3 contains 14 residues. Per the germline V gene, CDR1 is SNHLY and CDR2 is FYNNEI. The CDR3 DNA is TGTGCCAGCAGCAGGTCCTCTGGGGCCAACGTCCTGACTTTC. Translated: CASSRSSGANVLTF.

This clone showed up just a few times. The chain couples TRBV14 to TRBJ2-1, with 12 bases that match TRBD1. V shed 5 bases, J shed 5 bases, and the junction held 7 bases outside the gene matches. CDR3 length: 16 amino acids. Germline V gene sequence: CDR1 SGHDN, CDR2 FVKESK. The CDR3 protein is CASSGTGGLINNEQFF. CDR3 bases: TGTGCCAGCAGCGGGACAGGGGGCTTAATAAACAATGAGCAGTTCTTC.

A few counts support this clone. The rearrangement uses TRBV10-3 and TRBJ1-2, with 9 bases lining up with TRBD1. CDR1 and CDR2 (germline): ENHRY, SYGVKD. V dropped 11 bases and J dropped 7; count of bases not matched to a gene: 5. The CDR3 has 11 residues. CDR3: CALGQGSGYTF. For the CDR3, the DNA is TGTGCCCTGGGACAGGGCTCTGGCTACACCTTC.

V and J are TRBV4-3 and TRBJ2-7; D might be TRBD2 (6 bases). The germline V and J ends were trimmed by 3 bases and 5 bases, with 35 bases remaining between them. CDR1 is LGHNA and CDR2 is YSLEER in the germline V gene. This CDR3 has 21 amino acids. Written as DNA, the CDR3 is TGCGCCAGCAGCCACCCTAGGGGACCGGGGGAGCCGGGACCGGCAATAGACGAGCAGTACTTC. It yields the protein CASSHPRGPGEPGPAIDEQYF.

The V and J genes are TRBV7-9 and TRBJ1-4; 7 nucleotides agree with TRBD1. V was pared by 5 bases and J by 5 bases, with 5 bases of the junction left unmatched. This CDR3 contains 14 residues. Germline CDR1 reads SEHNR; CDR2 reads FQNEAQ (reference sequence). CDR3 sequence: CASSTDRLNEKLFF. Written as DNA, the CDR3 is TGTGCCAGCAGCACGGACAGGTTAAATGAAAAACTGTTTTTT.

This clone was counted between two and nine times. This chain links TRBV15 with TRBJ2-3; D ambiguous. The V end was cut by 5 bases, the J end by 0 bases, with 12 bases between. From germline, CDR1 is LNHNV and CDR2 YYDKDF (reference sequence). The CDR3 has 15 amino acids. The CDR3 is CATSREATSTDTQYF. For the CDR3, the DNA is TGTGCCACCAGCCGCGAGGCAACGAGCACAGATACGCAGTATTTT.

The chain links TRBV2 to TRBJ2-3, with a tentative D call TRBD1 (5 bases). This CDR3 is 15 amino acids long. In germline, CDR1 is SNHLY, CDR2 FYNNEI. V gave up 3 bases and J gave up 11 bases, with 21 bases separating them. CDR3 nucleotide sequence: TGTGCCAGCAGTGAGACGACCTTAGGGCCCAGGGAGCAGTATTTT. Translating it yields CASSETTLGPREQYF. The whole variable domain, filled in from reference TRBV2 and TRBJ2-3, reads EPEVTQTPSHQVTQMGQEVILRCVPISNHLYFYWYRQILGQKVEFLVSFYNNEISEKSEIFDDQFSVERPDGSNFTLKIRSTKLEDSAMYFCASSETTLGPREQYFGPGTRLTVL.

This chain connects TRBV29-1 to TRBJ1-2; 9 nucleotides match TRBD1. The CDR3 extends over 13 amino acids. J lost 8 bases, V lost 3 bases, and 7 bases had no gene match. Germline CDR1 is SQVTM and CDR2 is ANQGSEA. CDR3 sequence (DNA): TGCAGCGTTGATTGGACAGGGGCGGAGGGCTACACCTTC. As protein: CSVDWTGAEGYTF. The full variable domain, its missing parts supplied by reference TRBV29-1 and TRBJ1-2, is SAVISQKPSRDICQRGTSLTIQCQVDSQVTMMFWYRQQPGQSLTLIATANQGSEATYESGFVIDKFPISRPNLTFSTLTVSNMSPEDSSIYLCSVDWTGAEGYTFGSGTRLTVV.

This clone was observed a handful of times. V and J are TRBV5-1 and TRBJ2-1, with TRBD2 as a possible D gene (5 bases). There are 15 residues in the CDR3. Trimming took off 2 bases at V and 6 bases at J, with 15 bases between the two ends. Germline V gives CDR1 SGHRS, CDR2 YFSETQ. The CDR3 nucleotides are TGCGCCAGCAGCTTACTAGAGGCCAGTCCCAATGAGCAGTTCTTC. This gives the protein CASSLLEASPNEQFF.

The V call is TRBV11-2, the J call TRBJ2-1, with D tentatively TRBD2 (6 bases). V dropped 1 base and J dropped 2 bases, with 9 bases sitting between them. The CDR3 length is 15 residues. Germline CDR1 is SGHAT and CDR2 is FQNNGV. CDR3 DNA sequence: TGTGCCAGCAGCTTAGGAGGCGGGGCCTACAATGAGCAGTTCTTC. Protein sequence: CASSLGGGAYNEQFF. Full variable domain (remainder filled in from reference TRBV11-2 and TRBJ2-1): EAGVAQSPRYKIIEKRQSVAFWCNPISGHATLYWYQQILGQGPKLLIQFQNNGVVDDSQLPKDRFSAERLKGVDSTLKIQPAKLEDSAVYLCASSLGGGAYNEQFFGPGTRLTVL.

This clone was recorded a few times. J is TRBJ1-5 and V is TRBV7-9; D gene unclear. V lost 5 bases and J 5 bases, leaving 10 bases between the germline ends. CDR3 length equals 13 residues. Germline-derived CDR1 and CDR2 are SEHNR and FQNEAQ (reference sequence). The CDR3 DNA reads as TGTGCCAGCAGCCTCCTTCCAGATCAGCCCCAGCATTTT. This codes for CASSLLPDQPQHF.

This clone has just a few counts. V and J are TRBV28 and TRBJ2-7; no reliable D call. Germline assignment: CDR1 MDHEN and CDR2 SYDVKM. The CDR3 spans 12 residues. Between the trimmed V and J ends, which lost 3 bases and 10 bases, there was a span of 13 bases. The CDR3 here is CASSFPSQSQYF. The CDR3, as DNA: TGTGCCAGCAGTTTCCCTTCCCAGTCACAGTACTTC.

This chain's CDR3 is CASSVRQYSPLHF. The DNA of the CDR3 is TGTGCCAGTAGTGTACGACAGTATTCACCCCTCCACTTT. The chain carries TRBV19 and TRBJ1-6, with D perhaps TRBD1 (5 bases). The germline CDR1 and CDR2 sequences are LNHDA and SQIVND (reference sequence). V lost 5 bases, J lost 8 bases, and 10 bases lay in between. CDR3 size: 13 residues.

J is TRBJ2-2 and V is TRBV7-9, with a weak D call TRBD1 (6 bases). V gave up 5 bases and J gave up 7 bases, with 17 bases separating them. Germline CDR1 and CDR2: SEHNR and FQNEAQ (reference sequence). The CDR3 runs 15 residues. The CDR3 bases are TGTGCCAGCAGCGGTCCGGACAGACCCATCGGGGAGCTGTTTTTT. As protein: CASSGPDRPIGELFF.

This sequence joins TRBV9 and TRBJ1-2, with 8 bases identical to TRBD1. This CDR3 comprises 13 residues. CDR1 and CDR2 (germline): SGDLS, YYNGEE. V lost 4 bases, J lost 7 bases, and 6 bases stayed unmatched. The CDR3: CASSYQGAGGYTF. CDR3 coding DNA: TGTGCCAGCAGCTATCAGGGGGCGGGTGGCTACACCTTC.

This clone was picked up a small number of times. The CDR3 DNA sequence: TGTGCCAGCAGCTCCATGGGACAGGAGACCTTCTACGAGCAGTACTTC. Translated: CASSSMGQETFYEQYF. The chain joins TRBV7-6 to TRBJ2-7; TRBD1 aligns across 8 bases. V shed 4 bases and J 3 bases; nucleotides not matched to a gene: 11. The CDR3 sequence is 16 residues long. Germline CDR1 reads SGHVS; CDR2 reads FNYEAQ.

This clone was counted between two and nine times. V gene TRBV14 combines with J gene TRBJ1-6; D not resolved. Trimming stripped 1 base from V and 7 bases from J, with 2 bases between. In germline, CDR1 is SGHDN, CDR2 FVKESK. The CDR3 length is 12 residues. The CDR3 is CASSQVNSPLHF. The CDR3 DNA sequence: TGTGCCAGCAGCCAAGTAAATTCACCCCTCCACTTT.